Below, 27 T cell receptor beta chains from the same sample are listed, as sequenced in a study of OX40 agonist ivuxolimab in advanced cancers. TCRdb's table, derived via immunoSEQ multiplex PCR, lists solely in-frame clones and lacks some. This sample has approximately 46,000 clones, with 85% to 90% found just once. The material sequenced was CD4+ or CD8+ T cells sorted from blood, taken in a trial of the OX40 agonist ivuxolimab. These receptor sequences come from an adult with an advanced solid tumor such as melanoma, head and neck, liver or kidney cancer.

The chain recombines TRBV7-8 with TRBJ2-3; 8 nucleotides match TRBD2. V shed 5 bases, J shed 5 bases, and the junction held 6 bases outside the gene matches. The germline V gene encodes CDR1 SGHVS and CDR2 FQNEAQ. The CDR3 runs to 14 residues. CDR3 loop: CASSPDGGVDTQYF. In DNA, the CDR3 is TGTGCCAGCAGCCCCGACGGGGGGGTAGATACGCAGTATTTT.

The chain links TRBV11-2 to TRBJ1-2; no definite D call. Germline V gene data show CDR1 as SGHAT and CDR2 as FQNNGV. The length of the CDR3 is 14 residues. The V end lost 1 base, the J end lost 7 bases, and 13 bases lay between the germline ends. Here the CDR3 DNA reads TGTGCCAGCAGCTTAGGGTGGGGTGAGGTTGGCTACACCTTC. Translating it yields CASSLGWGEVGYTF. The full variable domain, in which reference TRBV11-2 and TRBJ1-2 provide the parts outside the CDR3, is EAGVAQSPRYKIIEKRQSVAFWCNPISGHATLYWYQQILGQGPKLLIQFQNNGVVDDSQLPKDRFSAERLKGVDSTLKIQPAKLEDSAVYLCASSLGWGEVGYTFGSGTRLTVV.

The chain uses TRBV11-2 and TRBJ2-5; tentative D call: TRBD1 (5 bases). The V gene's germline CDR1 is SGHAT and CDR2 FQNNGV. The CDR3 loop spans 16 amino acids. V was shortened by 7 bases and J by 3 bases, with 21 bases between the two germline ends. CDR3 nucleotides: TGTGCCAGCACCCCAACCCCTATCCTAGGGGAAGAGACCCAGTACTTC. Protein product: CASTPTPILGEETQYF. Looking up the rest from reference TRBV11-2 and TRBJ2-5 gives the full variable domain: EAGVAQSPRYKIIEKRQSVAFWCNPISGHATLYWYQQILGQGPKLLIQFQNNGVVDDSQLPKDRFSAERLKGVDSTLKIQPAKLEDSAVYLCASTPTPILGEETQYFGPGTRLLVL.

The rearrangement uses TRBV5-8 and TRBJ1-2, with D possibly being TRBD1 (5 bases). Germline V CDR1 and CDR2: SGHTS, YDEGEE. Trimming shortened V by 10 bases and J by 4 bases, and 20 bases separated the two germline ends. This CDR3 region has 14 residues. The CDR3 region is CADDGHWAGYGYTF. CDR3 in DNA: TGTGCCGATGATGGACATTGGGCCGGCTATGGCTACACCTTC.

V is TRBV5-4 and J is TRBJ2-4; D gene unclear. Germline values: CDR1 SGHNT, CDR2 YYREEE (reference sequence). V shed 2 bases and J shed 8 bases, with 5 bases lying between them. This CDR3 contains 11 residues. The CDR3 DNA follows: TGTGCCAGCAGCTTTTCGGACATTCAGTACTTC. Amino acid sequence: CASSFSDIQYF.

The chain joins TRBV6-5 to TRBJ2-1, with no clear D. Germline assignment: CDR1 MNHEY and CDR2 SVGAGI. V lost 2 bases to trimming and J lost 10 bases, with 12 bases between them. The CDR3 loop spans 13 amino acids. CDR3 DNA: TGTGCCAGCAGTTACGGTGCTGGTGGGGAGCAGTTCTTC. The encoded protein is CASSYGAGGEQFF.

This sequence joins TRBV2 and TRBJ1-1, with unresolved D. CDR1 is SNHLY, CDR2 FYNNEI, per germline. This CDR3 spans 13 amino acids. Between the trimmed V and J ends, which lost 4 bases and 2 bases, there was a span of 8 bases. The CDR3 region is CASSVNLNTEAFF. CDR3 coding DNA: TGTGCCAGCAGTGTGAACCTAAACACTGAAGCTTTCTTT.

In DNA, the CDR3 is TGTGCCAGCAGTGGACAGGGGGCAGGTAACTATGGCTACACCTTC. It encodes CASSGQGAGNYGYTF. The J gene is TRBJ1-2, the V gene TRBV27; 11 nucleotides align to TRBD1. Trimming at V came to 5 bases and at J to 1 base, leaving 3 bases not matched to a gene. CDR1 is MNHEY and CDR2 is SMNVEV in the germline V gene (reference sequence). The CDR3 sequence is 15 residues long.

V usage is TRBV28 and J usage is TRBJ2-3; 9 positions match TRBD1. J was trimmed by 4 bases and V by 3 bases; bases with no gene match: 5. This CDR3 spans 15 amino acids. The germline V gene has CDR1 MDHEN and CDR2 SYDVKM. The CDR3 here is CASSLGQGVADTQYF. CDR3 bases: TGTGCCAGCAGTTTGGGACAGGGAGTCGCAGATACGCAGTATTTT.

The chain employs TRBV6-1 and TRBJ1-5; 7 bases are shared with TRBD1. V gave up 6 bases and J gave up 0 bases; unmatched junction bases: 5. Looked up from germline, CDR1 is MNHNS and CDR2 is SASEGT. This CDR3 contains 15 residues. The chain's CDR3 is CASRGDSHSNQPQHF. The DNA of the CDR3 is TGTGCCAGCAGGGGGGACAGTCATAGCAATCAGCCCCAGCATTTT.

The chain recombines TRBV25-1 with TRBJ2-5; 8 bases agree with TRBD2. The ends lost 1 base at V and 3 bases at J; junction bases unmatched: 1. Germline V gene data show CDR1 as MGHDK and CDR2 as SYGVNS. There are 14 residues in the CDR3. CDR3 region: CASSESGGEETQYF. In nucleotides, the CDR3 is TGTGCCAGCAGTGAATCGGGAGGGGAAGAGACCCAGTACTTC.

The count of this clone is one. CDR3 amino acids: CASSFVRTDTQYF. CDR3 DNA: TGTGCCAGCAGTTTTGTTCGCACAGATACGCAGTATTTT. J is TRBJ2-3 and V is TRBV28; D gene unclear. There are 13 residues in the CDR3. The ends were cut back, 3 bases at V and 1 base at J, with 5 bases in the middle. Germline values: CDR1 MDHEN, CDR2 SYDVKM.

This sequence joins TRBV9 and TRBJ2-1; 7 bases are a match to TRBD2. Germline lookup yields CDR1 SGDLS and CDR2 YYNGEE. This CDR3 is built from 15 residues. V was clipped by 3 bases and J by 3 bases; unmatched bases: 6. DNA for the CDR3: TGTGCCAGCAGCGAGGGAGGGGTAAGCTACAATGAGCAGTTCTTC. Translation gives CASSEGGVSYNEQFF.

The rearrangement uses TRBV10-2 and TRBJ2-7, with D perhaps TRBD1 (6 bases). The CDR3 runs to 12 residues. Trimming removed 8 bases at V and 3 bases at J, with 11 bases between. Germline values: CDR1 WSHSY, CDR2 SAAADI. The CDR3 region is CASSTGSYEQYF. CDR3 in DNA: TGCGCCAGCTCTACAGGGAGCTACGAGCAGTACTTC.

The rearrangement joins TRBV11-2 to TRBJ2-7; tentative D call: TRBD2 (6 bases). From germline, CDR1 is SGHAT and CDR2 FQNNGV. Trimming took 1 base from V and 3 from J, leaving 7 bases between them. This CDR3 is built from 13 residues. CDR3 in DNA: TGTGCCAGCAGCTTAGGACTAGTCTACGAGCAGTACTTC. It codes for CASSLGLVYEQYF.

V and J are TRBV19 and TRBJ1-5; the D is unclear. The V and J ends lost 5 bases and 0 bases respectively, with 8 bases between them. This CDR3 has 14 amino acids. The germline V gene encodes CDR1 LNHDA and CDR2 SQIVND (reference sequence). The chain's CDR3 is CASSPLDSNQPQHF. Here the CDR3 DNA reads TGTGCCAGTAGTCCTCTAGATAGCAATCAGCCCCAGCATTTT.

J is TRBJ2-7 and V is TRBV30, with no clear D. CDR1 is GTSNPN, CDR2 SVGIG, per germline (reference sequence). CDR3 length: 11 residues. Trimming stripped 2 bases from V and 2 bases from J, with 4 bases between. The CDR3 DNA sequence: TGTGCCTGGAGTTCTCCCTACGAGCAGTACTTC. Amino acids: CAWSSPYEQYF.

The genes are TRBV4-1 and TRBJ2-1, with 7 nucleotides matching TRBD2. Per the germline V gene, CDR1 is MGHRA and CDR2 is YSYEKL. This CDR3 is 12 amino acids long. Losses at the gene ends were 5 bases for V and 8 bases for J; bases not matched to a gene: 3. CDR3: CASSKSGDEQFF. The DNA of the CDR3 is TGCGCCAGCAGCAAAAGCGGGGATGAGCAGTTCTTC.

This clone was found a few times. The chain combines TRBV11-3 with TRBJ2-1; D gene unclear. Per germline, CDR1 SGHNT and CDR2 YENEEA. Between the trimmed V and J ends, which lost 4 bases and 7 bases, there was a span of 17 bases. The CDR3 consists of 15 residues. This CDR3 is CASSYGPAPHNEQFF. The CDR3 bases are TGTGCCAGCAGCTACGGGCCAGCCCCCCATAATGAGCAGTTCTTC.

This clone was found many times. The rearrangement joins TRBV5-4 to TRBJ1-2; unclear D gene. This CDR3 comprises 13 residues. Trimming cost V 2 bases and J 8 bases, with 13 bases left between them. CDR1 SGHNT and CDR2 YYREEE come from the germline V gene (reference sequence). The CDR3 here is CASSFLPMEGYTF. In DNA form, the CDR3 reads TGTGCCAGCAGCTTCCTTCCTATGGAGGGCTACACCTTC.

The gene calls are TRBV9 and TRBJ1-3, with no clear D. This CDR3 region has 16 residues. Germline assignment: CDR1 SGDLS and CDR2 YYNGEE. V was clipped by 4 bases and J by 0 bases, with 14 bases between them. The CDR3: CASSQLAVSSGNTIYF. The CDR3 bases are TGTGCCAGCAGCCAATTGGCGGTAAGCTCTGGAAACACCATATATTTT.

The chain links TRBV14 to TRBJ2-7, with 8 nucleotides matching TRBD2. There are 17 residues in the CDR3. Unmatched junction bases numbered 16, after V lost 4 bases and J lost 5 bases. Germline CDR1 and CDR2: SGHDN and FVKESK. Here the CDR3 DNA reads TGTGCCAGCAGCCCACGAGAGGGCGGCGGGAGGACGAACGAGCAGTACTTC. This translates into CASSPREGGGRTNEQYF.

J is TRBJ1-4 and V is TRBV4-3; the D is unclear. Germline V CDR1 and CDR2: LGHNA, YSLEER. Trimming pared 2 bases from V and 8 bases from J, leaving 9 bases between. This CDR3 contains 13 residues. The CDR3 region is CASSQLVREKLFF. CDR3 bases: TGCGCCAGCAGCCAACTGGTCAGGGAAAAACTGTTTTTT.

CDR3 in amino acids: CASTPNALLWTDTQYF. In DNA, the CDR3 is TGTGCCAGCACCCCAAACGCTCTATTATGGACAGATACGCAGTATTTT. The J gene is TRBJ2-3, the V gene TRBV6-6; D gene uncertain. Trimming took off 7 bases at V and 3 bases at J, with 20 bases between the two ends. The CDR3 extends over 16 amino acids. CDR1 is MNHNY and CDR2 is SVGAGI in the germline V gene (reference sequence).

The V gene is TRBV5-6, the J gene TRBJ2-1; D gene ambiguous. Per the germline V gene, CDR1 is SGHDT and CDR2 is YYEEEE. V lost 3 bases and J 13 bases, leaving 11 bases between the germline ends. The CDR3 contains 11 residues. The CDR3 DNA reads as TGTGCCAGCAGCTGGACGCGCGAACAGTTCTTC. Translated: CASSWTREQFF. Complete variable domain (other parts from reference TRBV5-6 and TRBJ2-1): DAGVTQSPTHLIKTRGQQVTLRCSPKSGHDTVSWYQQALGQGPQFIFQYYEEEERQRGNFPDRFSGHQFPNYSSELNVNALLLGDSALYLCASSWTREQFFGPGTRLTVL.

This chain joins TRBV9 and TRBJ2-3; D is undetermined. The V end was cut by 6 bases, the J end by 0 bases, with 5 bases between. The germline V gene has CDR1 SGDLS and CDR2 YYNGEE. The CDR3 runs 12 residues. In nucleotides, the CDR3 is TGTGCCAGCACCCCCAGCACAGATACGCAGTATTTT. Protein product: CASTPSTDTQYF.

The CDR3 sequence is CASNPRGSYEQYF. Written as DNA, the CDR3 is TGTGCCTCCAATCCGAGGGGTTCCTACGAGCAGTACTTC. The chain joins TRBV7-2 to TRBJ2-7, with D perhaps being TRBD1 or TRBD2 (5 bases each). Trimming stripped 11 bases from V and 1 base from J, with 15 bases between. Germline V gene data show CDR1 as SGHTA and CDR2 as FQGNSA. The CDR3 totals 13 residues.